This entry concerns a single T cell receptor (beta chain). The junction and the germline gene differ at one end; a read error may be behind it. The CDR3 spans 14 residues. Germline V gene data show CDR1 as SGHDN and CDR2 as FVKESK. These data originate in a study of regulatory T cells in long-lasting Graves disease. Time point specified: persistent/refractory GD, antithyroid drugs over 5 years with positive TRAb. From RNA extracted from PBMCs, the TCR library was made. Through Arm-PCR of CDR3 regions and iRepertoire HTBI primers, TCR beta libraries were built. TCRdb used MiXCR to reprocess the multiplex PCR reads, holding one entry per CDR3 protein. The repertoire holds 400,000 to 500,000 distinct CDR3 sequences, with under 25% as singletons.

The specimen was peripheral blood mononuclear cells (PBMCs), collected when the disease was refractory, from a patient treated with antithyroid drugs. This clonotype was sampled from a female donor with Graves disease. This chain connects TRBV14 to TRBJ2-7, with D perhaps TRBD2 (6 bases). The CDR3 is CARSLGTGTYEQYF. The DNA of the CDR3 is TGTGCCCGCAGCCTCGGGACTGGAACCTACGAGCAGTACTTC.